These 26 T cell receptor beta chains originate from one sample sequenced in a study of kidney transplant recipient with SARS-CoV-2 infection. One entry per CDR3 protein results from TCRdb running MiXCR on the reads. The sample shows approximately 240,000 distinct CDR3 sequences, around 26% of them seen only once. Here the sequenced sample was a blood sample, taken at baseline and on day 111 from a kidney transplant recipient. These TCRs come from a young adult male patient who had COVID-19 and was a kidney transplant recipient. Among the T cells, some may be from the graft donor.

There are many counts of this clonotype. J is TRBJ2-7 and V is TRBV2; 9 bases are a match to TRBD2. V lost 8 bases and J lost 4; bases outside the gene matches: 6. Germline V gives CDR1 SNHLY, CDR2 FYNNEI. The CDR3 covers 13 residues. This CDR3 is CASQGLADYEQYF. The CDR3 DNA follows: TGTGCCAGCCAGGGACTAGCAGATTACGAGCAGTACTTC.

The chain recombines TRBV13 with TRBJ2-7; D is undetermined. This CDR3 contains 12 residues. Between the trimmed V and J ends, which lost 5 bases and 6 bases, there was a span of 11 bases. Germline values: CDR1 PRHDT, CDR2 FYEKMQ (reference sequence). DNA for the CDR3: TGTGCCAGCAGCCGTACTGACTCCGAGCAGTACTTC. The encoded protein is CASSRTDSEQYF.

The chain uses TRBV28 and TRBJ1-2; D not certain. The length of the CDR3 is 17 residues. Trimming left V 5 bases short and J 4 bases short, with 23 bases between. Germline CDR1 is MDHEN and CDR2 is SYDVKM. The CDR3 sequence: CASSSRIPWRKTYGYTF. The CDR3 bases are TGTGCCAGCAGTAGCAGAATTCCTTGGCGAAAGACCTATGGCTACACCTTC.

This clonotype was seen a few times. The chain combines TRBV9 with TRBJ2-1; 8 nucleotides align to TRBD2. V was pared by 4 bases and J by 1 base, with 7 bases of the junction left unmatched. Per germline, CDR1 SGDLS and CDR2 YYNGEE. This CDR3 spans 16 amino acids. CDR3 protein: CASSPVAGFSYNEQFF. The CDR3 DNA reads as TGTGCCAGCAGCCCAGTAGCGGGGTTTTCCTACAATGAGCAGTTCTTC.

About this clonotype itself: Possible read error: a much larger clone is one base away. The chain links TRBV6-1 to TRBJ1-1, with a tentative D call TRBD1 (6 bases). The CDR3 runs 16 residues. Germline V gene lookup returns CDR1 MNHNS and CDR2 SASEGT. Trimming took off 6 bases at V and 5 bases at J, with 22 bases between the two ends. The CDR3 DNA is TGTGCCAGCAGCCAAATCCGCATAACCAGGGGAACTGAAGCTTTCTTT. This gives the protein CASSQIRITRGTEAFF.

For this clonotype: Being one base from a much bigger clone, this may be a read error. This sequence joins TRBV30 and TRBJ1-1; possibly TRBD1 for D (5 bases). CDR1 and CDR2 (germline): GTSNPN, SVGIG (reference sequence). The CDR3 runs to 15 residues. Deletions cut 0 bases from V and 4 bases from J, with 15 bases between. CDR3: CAWSVWTRVGTEAFF. The CDR3 nucleotides read TGTGCCTGGAGTGTGTGGACAAGGGTGGGCACTGAAGCTTTCTTT.

This clonotype was counted ten times or more. The V and J genes are TRBV8-2 and TRBJ1-2. TRBV8-2 is a pseudogene segment. The CDR3 consists of 16 residues. CDR3 residues: CGSFVDDSRKTYGYTF. CDR3 sequence (DNA): TGTGGCAGTTTTGTTGATGATAGCCGAAAGACCTATGGCTACACCTTC.

At least ten counts were recorded for this clonotype. The chain employs TRBV5-4 and TRBJ1-2, with 9 positions matching TRBD1. There are 14 residues in the CDR3. Unmatched junction bases numbered 0, after V lost 0 bases and J lost 3 bases. Germline V gives CDR1 SGHNT, CDR2 YYREEE (reference sequence). CDR3 coding DNA: TGTGCCAGCAGCTTGGGGGACAGGGACTATGGCTACACCTTC. Translated, it gives CASSLGDRDYGYTF. The full variable domain, completed using reference TRBV5-4 and TRBJ1-2, is ETGVTQSPTHLIKTRGQQVTLRCSSQSGHNTVSWYQQALGQGPQFIFQYYREEENGRGNFPPRFSGLQFPNYSSELNVNALELDDSALYLCASSLGDRDYGYTFGSGTRLTVV.

Regarding this clonotype: Given a much more abundant clone one base away, this may be a read error. The gene calls are TRBV12-3 or TRBV12-4 and TRBJ1-2; D not resolved. V was shortened by 5 bases and J by 4 bases, with 23 bases between the two germline ends. CDR3 length equals 17 residues. The CDR3 here is CASSLKISFRKTYGYTF. The CDR3 nucleotides are TGTGCCAGCAGTCTGAAGATCAGCTTCCGAAAGACCTATGGCTACACCTTC.

This clonotype was recorded many times. The chain links TRBV5-5 to TRBJ2-7; tentatively, D is TRBD2 (7 bases). Trimming removed 4 bases at V and 3 bases at J, with 20 bases between. Germline loops: CDR1 SGHKS, CDR2 YYEKEE (reference sequence). This CDR3 spans 16 amino acids. CDR3 DNA: TGTGCCAGCAGCAAGAGGGGGGGGCAGCTAGACTACGAGCAGTACTTC. It translates to CASSKRGGQLDYEQYF.

This clonotype was seen repeatedly, ten times or more. The chain is built from TRBV10-3 and TRBJ2-3, with D possibly matching TRBD2 (6 bases). Germline CDR1 is ENHRY and CDR2 is SYGVKD. With 4 bases removed from V and 1 base from J, the gap between germline ends came to 9 bases. This CDR3 spans 14 amino acids. The CDR3, as DNA: TGTGCCATCAGTGCGGTAGCGGGCACAGATACGCAGTATTTT. Translation: CAISAVAGTDTQYF.

As concerns this clonotype: Since a much larger clone is just one base distant, this may be a read error. The gene calls are TRBV6-5 and TRBJ1-1; the D is unclear. This CDR3 is built from 14 residues. Germline CDR1 and CDR2: MNHEY and SVGAGI. The DNA of the CDR3 is TGTGTCAGCATCAGCAGACACCTGAACACTGAAGCTTTCTTT. This gives the protein CVSISRHLNTEAFF.

Concerning this clonotype itself: This could be a read error, since a much larger clone is one nucleotide away. This rearrangement joins TRBV11-2 to TRBJ2-7; D is perhaps TRBD1 (5 bases). The CDR3 consists of 15 residues. The V and J ends lost 1 base and 1 base respectively, with 11 bases between them. Germline V CDR1 and CDR2: SGHAT, FQNNGV. The CDR3 nucleotides read TGTGCCAGCAGCTTAGGCCCGGACATGTCCTACGAGCAGTACTTC. Encoded protein: CASSLGPDMSYEQYF.

This clonotype showed up many times. This chain joins TRBV12-5 and TRBJ2-7; D uncertain. The germline V gene has CDR1 LGHNT and CDR2 FRNRAP. Between the trimmed V and J ends, which lost 7 bases and 0 bases, there was a span of 16 bases. The CDR3 totals 15 residues. The CDR3 sequence: CASVALAATSYEQYF. The CDR3 DNA reads TGTGCTAGTGTGGCTTTAGCCGCGACCTCCTACGAGCAGTACTTC.

Ten or more counts support this clonotype. V gene TRBV6-5 combines with J gene TRBJ1-4, with D hard to call. From germline, CDR1 is MNHEY and CDR2 SVGAGI. V lost 5 bases and J 3 bases, leaving 13 bases between the germline ends. The CDR3 has 15 amino acids. CDR3 amino acids: CASSESRVSNEKLFF. The CDR3 nucleotides are TGTGCCAGCAGTGAAAGTCGGGTATCTAATGAAAAACTGTTTTTT.

There are many counts of this clonotype. The chain carries TRBV2 and TRBJ2-7; 12 bases map to TRBD2. The CDR3 spans 16 residues. The germline V gene encodes CDR1 SNHLY and CDR2 FYNNEI. The V and J ends lost 7 bases and 5 bases, in that order; junction bases with no gene match: 12. The CDR3 region has the DNA TGTGCCAGCACCAGACTAGCGGGGGCCCTATTTGACGAGCAGTACGTC. Its protein is CASTRLAGALFDEQYV.

There are many counts of this clonotype. The chain is built from TRBV3-1 and TRBJ2-5; no clear D. The CDR3 length is 17 residues. Germline CDR1 LGHDT, CDR2 YNNKEL (reference sequence). V shed 5 bases and J shed 5 bases, with 24 bases lying between them. CDR3 coding DNA: TGTGCCAGCAGCATTGAGGCTCCCATTTCTTTCTCTGAGACCCAGTACTTC. Its protein is CASSIEAPISFSETQYF.

Of note for this clonotype: This may arise from a read error, as a much more abundant clone is one base away. The chain joins TRBV7-6 to TRBJ2-1; possibly TRBD2 for D (5 bases). The CDR3 length is 15 residues. CDR1 is SGHVS, CDR2 FNYEAQ, per germline. CDR3 nucleotides: TGTGCCAGCAGCTTAGCGGGAGCCAACTACAGTGAGCAGTTCTTC. As protein: CASSLAGANYSEQFF.

Concerning this clonotype: An end of the junction differs from the germline gene, which may be a read error. The rearrangement joins TRBV6-4 to TRBJ1-2, with no clear D. Per the germline V gene, CDR1 is MRHNA and CDR2 is SNTAGT. The CDR3 has 17 residues. CDR3 coding DNA: TGTGCCAACAGTGCGTATTACTCGCACGGAAAGACCTATGGCTACACCTTC. Translated, it gives CANSAYYSHGKTYGYTF.

This clonotype has at least ten counts. The CDR3 reads CASSARDLTGANVLTF. As DNA, the CDR3 is TGTGCCAGCAGCGCCAGGGATTTAACTGGGGCCAACGTCCTGACTTTC. This rearrangement joins TRBV9 to TRBJ2-6; D is possibly TRBD1 (5 bases). The CDR3 has 16 residues. From germline, CDR1 is SGDLS and CDR2 YYNGEE. Between the trimmed V and J ends, which lost 3 bases and 2 bases, there was a span of 12 bases. Based on the CDR3 plus reference TRBV9 and TRBJ2-6, the full variable domain is DSGVTQTPKHLITATGQRVTLRCSPRSGDLSVYWYQQSLDQGLQFLIQYYNGEERAKGNILERFSAQQFPDLHSELNLSSLELGDSALYFCASSARDLTGANVLTFGAGSRLTVL.

The V and J genes are TRBV9 and TRBJ1-4; D is perhaps TRBD1 (5 bases). Between the trimmed V and J ends, which lost 2 bases and 4 bases, there was a span of 12 bases. CDR1 SGDLS and CDR2 YYNGEE come from the germline V gene. The CDR3 is made up of 15 amino acids. The CDR3 is CASSVQPGYNEKLFF. In nucleotides, the CDR3 is TGTGCCAGCAGCGTTCAACCAGGGTATAATGAAAAACTGTTTTTT.

The chain joins TRBV18 to TRBJ2-3; TRBD2 aligns across 7 bases. CDR3 length: 15 amino acids. After removal of 6 bases from V and 0 bases from J, the junction contained 6 bases not matched to a gene. Germline values: CDR1 KGHSH, CDR2 LQKENI. The CDR3, as DNA: TGTGCCAGCTCTCCTCGGGGACTAAGCACAGATACGCAGTATTTT. Its translation: CASSPRGLSTDTQYF.

This sequence joins TRBV4-2 and TRBJ2-2, with D perhaps matching TRBD2 (6 bases). CDR1 and CDR2 (germline): LGHNA, YNFKEQ. This CDR3 contains 14 residues. DNA for the CDR3: TGTACCCCCCAGCGTAGCGGGAACACCGGGGAGCTGTTTTTT. Translation gives CTPQRSGNTGELFF.

There are many counts of this clonotype. V usage is TRBV15 and J usage is TRBJ2-7; tentatively, D is TRBD1 (6 bases). The V end lost 0 bases, the J end lost 3 bases, and 15 bases lay between the germline ends. The germline CDR1 and CDR2 sequences are LNHNV and YYDKDF (reference sequence). CDR3 size: 16 residues. Written as DNA, the CDR3 is TGTGCCACCAGCAGAGAGACAGGTCCCGCCGGCTACGAGCAGTACTTC. Protein product: CATSRETGPAGYEQYF.

As regards this clonotype: A single base separates this from a much larger clone, so it may be a read error. V usage is TRBV6-8 and J usage is TRBJ1-2; the D is unclear. This CDR3 has 17 amino acids. In germline, CDR1 is MNHGY, CDR2 SAAAGT. DNA of the CDR3: TGTGCCAACAGTGTAACGAAACGCTCTAGAAAGACCTATGGCTACACCTTC. Amino acid sequence: CANSVTKRSRKTYGYTF.

Many counts were recorded for this clonotype. This rearrangement joins TRBV10-1 to TRBJ1-2; D gene uncertain. Germline assignment: CDR1 WNHNN and CDR2 SYGVQD (reference sequence). The V end was cut by 3 bases, the J end by 4 bases, with 21 bases between. This CDR3 region has 17 residues. This CDR3 reads CASSEGLRSRKTYGYTF. The CDR3 coding sequence is TGCGCCAGCAGTGAAGGCCTAAGATCGCGAAAGACCTATGGCTACACCTTC.